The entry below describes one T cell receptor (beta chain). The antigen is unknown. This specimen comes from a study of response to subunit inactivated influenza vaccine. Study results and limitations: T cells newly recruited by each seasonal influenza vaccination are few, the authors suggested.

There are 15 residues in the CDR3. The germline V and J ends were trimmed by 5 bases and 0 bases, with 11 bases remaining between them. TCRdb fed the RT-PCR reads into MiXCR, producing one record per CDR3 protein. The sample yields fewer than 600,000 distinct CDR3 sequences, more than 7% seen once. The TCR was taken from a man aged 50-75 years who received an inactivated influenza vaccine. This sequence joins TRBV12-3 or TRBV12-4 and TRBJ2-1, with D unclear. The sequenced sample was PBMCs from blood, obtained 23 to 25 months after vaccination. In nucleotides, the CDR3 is TGTGCCAGCAGTCGTGACCGTAACTCCTACAATGAGCAGTTCTTC. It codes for CASSRDRNSYNEQFF.